The sequence of this T cell receptor (beta chain) was determined in a study of T-cell reconstitution after alpha-beta-depleted transplantation in children. Study outcomes and limitations: In some patients, recipient T cells and intrathymic progenitors surviving conditioning explained high day-60 diversity. Expanded graft clones numbering several hundred reportedly gave rise to alpha-beta T cells about two months after transplant. Newly generated T cells supplied most T-cell counts and diversity one year post-transplant.

Germline CDR1 reads SQVTM; CDR2 reads ANQGSEA. There are 13 residues in the CDR3. Unmatched junction bases numbered 12, after V lost 6 bases and J lost 9 bases. Unique molecular identifiers were incorporated when the TCRbeta library was constructed. TCRdb used MiXCR to reprocess the PCR reads, holding one entry per CDR3 protein. This table has some 840,000 distinct CDR3 sequences, 16% appearing once. The table lists this clonotype with a few counts. Its antigen remains unidentified. The source is a male patient aged 10 to 17 who had a stem cell transplant for acute lymphoblastic leukemia, so the T cells may come from the graft donor. Sequencing used PBMCs, mostly from graft donor cells, obtained 360 days after TCRalphabeta/CD19-depleted stem cell transplant. The chain uses TRBV29-1 and TRBJ1-1; 8 positions match TRBD1. The CDR3 coding sequence is TGCAGCGTCATACCGGGACAGGATTGGAAAGCTTTCTTT. Translating gives CSVIPGQDWKAFF.